Below are 27 T cell receptor beta chains sequenced from a single sample in a study of early T cells in non-severe SARS-CoV-2 infection. In TCRdb, the 5' RACE reads were re-called with MiXCR into one record per CDR3 protein. The repertoire holds some 50,000 distinct CDR3 sequences, with approximately 8% as singletons. The sample in question was whole blood, obtained at baseline. The source of these receptors is an adult who was a healthcare worker with PCR-confirmed SARS-CoV-2 infection or an uninfected control (not recorded which).

This clonotype was seen more than once but under ten times. This chain links TRBV11-3 with TRBJ2-6; TRBD1 might be the D (5 bases). Per the germline V gene, CDR1 is SGHNT and CDR2 is YENEEA. V dropped 5 bases and J dropped 0 bases, with 8 bases sitting between them. The CDR3 length is 15 residues. The CDR3 loop is CASSARGSGANVLTF. The CDR3 DNA is TGTGCCAGCAGCGCAAGGGGCTCTGGGGCCAACGTCCTGACTTTC. The whole variable domain, filled in from reference TRBV11-3 and TRBJ2-6, reads EAGVVQSPRYKIIEKKQPVAFWCNPISGHNTLYWYLQNLGQGPELLIRYENEEAVDDSQLPKDRFSAERLKGVDSTLKIQPAELGDSAVYLCASSARGSGANVLTFGAGSRLTVL.

This clonotype showed up just a few times. The V call is TRBV4-2, the J call TRBJ1-2; a possible D gene is TRBD1 (5 bases). The germline gives CDR1 LGHNA, CDR2 YNFKEQ. V lost 0 bases and J lost 6, with 17 bases in between. The CDR3 contains 16 residues. CDR3 protein: CASSQEGAGKRNGYTF. The DNA of the CDR3 is TGTGCCAGCAGCCAAGAAGGAGCAGGGAAGAGGAATGGCTACACCTTC.

This clonotype was seen many times. This chain connects TRBV7-2 to TRBJ1-6; 9 positions agree with TRBD1. This CDR3 has 15 residues. The junction had 6 bases not matched to a gene; V was cut back by 5 bases and J by 7 bases. Germline CDR1 and CDR2: SGHTA and FQGNSA. CDR3 DNA sequence: TGTGCCAGCAGCCCGGGACAGGGTGGAAATTCACCCCTCCACTTT. Its protein product is CASSPGQGGNSPLHF.

This clonotype was recorded at least ten times. The gene calls are TRBV10-3 and TRBJ2-1, with 10 bases lining up with TRBD1. The CDR3 sequence is 15 residues long. Per the germline V gene, CDR1 is ENHRY and CDR2 is SYGVKD. Losses at the gene ends were 6 bases for V and 7 bases for J; bases not matched to a gene: 9. CDR3 in DNA: TGTGCCATCAGCCCCGGGGACAGGGGTCAGAATGAGCAGTTCTTC. It yields the protein CAISPGDRGQNEQFF.

This clonotype was seen more than once but under ten times. The chain has TRBV19 and TRBJ1-1; TRBD1 aligns across 7 bases. The junction had 6 bases not matched to a gene; V was cut back by 6 bases and J by 2 bases. Per germline, CDR1 LNHDA and CDR2 SQIVND (reference sequence). This CDR3 is built from 14 residues. CDR3 nucleotide sequence: TGTGCCAGTAGGGGGACAGCCGCTAACACTGAAGCTTTCTTT. Translation gives CASRGTAANTEAFF. The variable domain in full, completed from reference TRBV19 and TRBJ1-1, reads DGGITQSPKYLFRKEGQNVTLSCEQNLNHDAMYWYRQDPGQGLRLIYYSQIVNDFQKGDIAEGYSVSREKKESFPLTVTSAQKNPTAFYLCASRGTAANTEAFFGQGTRLTVV.

This chain links TRBV24-1 with TRBJ2-3; the match to TRBD1 covers 10 bases. This CDR3 comprises 17 residues. J was trimmed by 2 bases and V by 4 bases; bases with no gene match: 8. Germline CDR1 reads KGHDR; CDR2 reads SFDVKD. DNA of the CDR3: TGTGCCACCAGTGAAGCGCCGGGACAGGGGTTCACAGATACGCAGTATTTT. Amino acid sequence: CATSEAPGQGFTDTQYF.

The CDR3 coding sequence is TGTGCCAGCAGTGAAATGGCGTCTAATGAGCAGTTCTTC. As protein: CASSEMASNEQFF. The chain has TRBV2 and TRBJ2-1; D unclear. The V end lost 2 bases, the J end lost 7 bases, and 9 bases lay between the germline ends. CDR1 and CDR2 (germline): SNHLY, FYNNEI. The CDR3 is 13 amino acids. Complete variable domain (other parts from reference TRBV2 and TRBJ2-1): EPEVTQTPSHQVTQMGQEVILRCVPISNHLYFYWYRQILGQKVEFLVSFYNNEISEKSEIFDDQFSVERPDGSNFTLKIRSTKLEDSAMYFCASSEMASNEQFFGPGTRLTVL.

This clonotype turned up a few times. The rearrangement uses TRBV20-1 and TRBJ2-3; 11 positions match TRBD2. This CDR3 has 14 residues. The V and J ends lost 5 bases and 2 bases, in that order; junction bases with no gene match: 3. Germline loops: CDR1 DFQATT, CDR2 SNEGSKA (reference sequence). Written as DNA, the CDR3 is TGCAGTGCTCTTAGCGGGGGGGCCACAGATACGCAGTATTTT. Its translation is CSALSGGATDTQYF.

This chain joins TRBV20-1 and TRBJ1-6, with D hard to call. Trimming took off 8 bases at V and 5 bases at J, with 16 bases between the two ends. CDR1 is DFQATT and CDR2 is SNEGSKA in the germline V gene (reference sequence). The CDR3 has 14 residues. This chain's CDR3 is CSPSRLRDNSPLHF. CDR3 bases: TGCAGTCCCTCTCGACTGCGGGATAATTCACCCCTCCACTTT.

Ten or more counts support this clonotype. J is TRBJ1-2 and V is TRBV6-5; D call uncertain. CDR1 and CDR2 (germline): MNHEY, SVGAGI. V gave up 0 bases and J gave up 2 bases, with 13 bases separating them. This CDR3 is 16 amino acids long. The chain's CDR3 is CASSYSSVWRNYGYTF. The CDR3 nucleotides read TGTGCCAGCAGTTACTCGTCGGTTTGGAGGAACTATGGCTACACCTTC.

This clonotype was recorded a few times. This chain connects TRBV11-2 to TRBJ2-5; TRBD2 matches 10 bases. V dropped 5 bases and J dropped 1; count of bases not matched to a gene: 4. The germline CDR1 and CDR2 sequences are SGHAT and FQNNGV. This CDR3 spans 15 amino acids. CDR3 sequence (DNA): TGTGCCAGCAGCCCCGCTAGCGGGAGCCAAGAGACCCAGTACTTC. Translated: CASSPASGSQETQYF.

This clonotype was detected many times. The V gene is TRBV7-3, the J gene TRBJ1-6; unclear D gene. CDR1 and CDR2 (germline): SGHTA, FQGTGA. The CDR3 has 15 residues. V lost 2 bases, J lost 7 bases, and 12 bases lay in between. CDR3 nucleotide sequence: TGTGCCAGCAGCTTAGGCGGACGGCAGAATTCACCCCTCCACTTT. This translates into CASSLGGRQNSPLHF.

The chain joins TRBV21-1 to TRBJ1-6. TRBV21-1 is described as a pseudogene. The CDR3 totals 17 residues. The CDR3 is CASSKAGWLPYNSPLHF. The CDR3 nucleotides read TGTGCCAGCAGCAAAGCCGGGTGGTTGCCCTATAATTCACCCCTCCACTTT.

This sequence joins TRBV18 and TRBJ1-4; D uncertain. This CDR3 has 15 amino acids. The germline gives CDR1 KGHSH, CDR2 LQKENI. The V end was cut by 2 bases, the J end by 4 bases, with 11 bases between. The CDR3 protein is CASSPGMPVNEKLFF. The CDR3 DNA sequence: TGTGCCAGCTCACCAGGAATGCCTGTTAATGAAAAACTGTTTTTT.

The table lists this clonotype with a few counts. The rearrangement uses TRBV6-1 and TRBJ1-2; D possibly corresponds to TRBD1 (6 bases). The CDR3 has 18 amino acids. The V end lost 6 bases, the J end lost 7 bases, and 30 bases lay between the germline ends. The germline gives CDR1 MNHNS, CDR2 SASEGT. The CDR3 sequence: CASSPMYRDGVGTRGYTF. Written as DNA, the CDR3 is TGTGCCAGCAGCCCGATGTACAGGGACGGAGTGGGTACGCGTGGCTACACCTTC.

J is TRBJ1-5 and V is TRBV18; D might be TRBD1 (6 bases). In germline, CDR1 is KGHSH, CDR2 LQKENI. The CDR3 is 16 amino acids. Trimming took off 3 bases at V and 8 bases at J, with 20 bases between the two ends. The CDR3 DNA is TGTGCCAGCTCACCCAGCGGAGGGGGAGGGGGAGAGCCCCAGCATTTT. Translating it yields CASSPSGGGGGEPQHF. Based on the CDR3 plus reference TRBV18 and TRBJ1-5, the full variable domain is NAGVMQNPRHLVRRRGQEARLRCSPMKGHSHVYWYRQLPEEGLKFMVYLQKENIIDESGMPKERFSAEFPKEGPSILRIQQVVRGDSAAYFCASSPSGGGGGEPQHFGDGTRLSIL.

This clonotype turned up a few times. The chain combines TRBV3-1 with TRBJ2-7; 7 bases align to TRBD2. Unmatched junction bases numbered 12, after V lost 5 bases and J lost 5 bases. The CDR3 is made up of 15 amino acids. In germline, CDR1 is LGHDT, CDR2 YNNKEL (reference sequence). The CDR3 loop is CASSFTSARKDEQYF. CDR3 bases: TGTGCCAGCAGCTTTACTAGCGCCCGGAAGGACGAGCAGTACTTC.

This clonotype was counted ten times or more. The chain combines TRBV11-2 with TRBJ1-5, with D perhaps TRBD1 (5 bases). CDR3 size: 16 residues. V shed 2 bases and J shed 1 base, with 12 bases lying between them. Germline CDR1 SGHAT, CDR2 FQNNGV. Here the CDR3 reads CASSLRLRGSNQPQHF. In DNA, the CDR3 is TGTGCCAGCAGCTTAAGGTTACGGGGGAGCAATCAGCCCCAGCATTTT.

This clonotype showed up many times. Here the CDR3 reads CASSEAYEQYF. The CDR3 DNA reads as TGCGCCAGCAGTGAGGCCTACGAGCAGTACTTC. The rearrangement uses TRBV10-2 and TRBJ2-7; D gene unclear. Deletions cut 2 bases from V and 2 bases from J, with 1 base between. The germline V gene encodes CDR1 WSHSY and CDR2 SAAADI. This CDR3 is 11 amino acids long.

V gene TRBV19 combines with J gene TRBJ2-6; D might be TRBD1 (6 bases). This CDR3 region has 16 residues. CDR1 is LNHDA and CDR2 is SQIVND in the germline V gene (reference sequence). V lost 5 bases to trimming and J lost 4 bases, with 15 bases between them. The CDR3 region is CASSYTGSTGANVLTF. Here the CDR3 DNA reads TGTGCCAGTAGTTATACAGGGTCAACCGGGGCCAACGTCCTGACTTTC.

The CDR3 DNA reads TGCAGCGTTGATAGGGGAGGAGGAGAGACCCAGTACTTC. Translating gives CSVDRGGGETQYF. The chain has TRBV29-1 and TRBJ2-5; D may be TRBD2 (6 bases). The CDR3 is 13 amino acids. CDR1 SQVTM and CDR2 ANQGSEA come from the germline V gene. Trimming shortened V by 3 bases and J by 4 bases, and 12 bases separated the two germline ends.

This clonotype was picked up a small number of times. The chain uses TRBV7-8 and TRBJ2-1, with a tentative D call TRBD2 (5 bases). CDR3 size: 18 residues. V was pared by 3 bases and J by 0 bases, with 18 bases between. Looked up from germline, CDR1 is SGHVS and CDR2 is FQNEAQ. CDR3 region: CASSLRVRMVGSYNEQFF. CDR3 DNA: TGTGCCAGCAGCTTGAGGGTACGGATGGTGGGCTCCTACAATGAGCAGTTCTTC.

The chain uses TRBV6-5 and TRBJ1-1, with 7 bases lining up with TRBD1. The V gene's germline CDR1 is MNHEY and CDR2 SVGAGI. The CDR3 consists of 15 residues. Losses at the gene ends were 5 bases for V and 2 bases for J; bases not matched to a gene: 8. In DNA form, the CDR3 reads TGTGCCAGCAGTGGACAAGACAGGGTTAACACTGAAGCTTTCTTT. As protein: CASSGQDRVNTEAFF.

This clonotype was recorded at least ten times. J is TRBJ2-2 and V is TRBV11-2; TRBD2 might be the D (6 bases). This CDR3 spans 14 amino acids. In germline, CDR1 is SGHAT, CDR2 FQNNGV. V lost 7 bases to trimming and J lost 7 bases, with 16 bases between them. The CDR3 reads CASNNPGEFGELFF. In nucleotides, the CDR3 is TGTGCCAGCAACAATCCGGGGGAGTTCGGGGAGCTGTTTTTT.

V is TRBV21-1 and J is TRBJ2-4. TRBV21-1 is designated a pseudogene. The CDR3 totals 15 residues. The CDR3 nucleotides are TGTGCCAGCAGCAAAGATCGATTAGCCAAAAACATTCAGTACTTC. This codes for CASSKDRLAKNIQYF.

This clonotype was detected ten times or more. The gene calls are TRBV28 and TRBJ2-4, with D possibly TRBD1 on 5 matching bases. V lost 7 bases and J lost 0, with 13 bases in between. This CDR3 is built from 15 residues. Germline CDR1 and CDR2: MDHEN and SYDVKM. CDR3 sequence reads: CASTPKGLAKNIQYF. The CDR3 DNA follows: TGTGCCAGCACCCCGAAGGGGCTAGCCAAAAACATTCAGTACTTC.

This clonotype was observed a few times. V is TRBV6-5 and J is TRBJ1-2; 8 bases are shared with TRBD1. V lost 4 bases and J lost 5; bases outside the gene matches: 9. CDR3 length: 15 amino acids. Germline V gives CDR1 MNHEY, CDR2 SVGAGI. CDR3 sequence: CASSSRQGRSYGYTF. CDR3 coding DNA: TGTGCCAGCAGTTCCCGACAGGGGAGGAGTTATGGCTACACCTTC.